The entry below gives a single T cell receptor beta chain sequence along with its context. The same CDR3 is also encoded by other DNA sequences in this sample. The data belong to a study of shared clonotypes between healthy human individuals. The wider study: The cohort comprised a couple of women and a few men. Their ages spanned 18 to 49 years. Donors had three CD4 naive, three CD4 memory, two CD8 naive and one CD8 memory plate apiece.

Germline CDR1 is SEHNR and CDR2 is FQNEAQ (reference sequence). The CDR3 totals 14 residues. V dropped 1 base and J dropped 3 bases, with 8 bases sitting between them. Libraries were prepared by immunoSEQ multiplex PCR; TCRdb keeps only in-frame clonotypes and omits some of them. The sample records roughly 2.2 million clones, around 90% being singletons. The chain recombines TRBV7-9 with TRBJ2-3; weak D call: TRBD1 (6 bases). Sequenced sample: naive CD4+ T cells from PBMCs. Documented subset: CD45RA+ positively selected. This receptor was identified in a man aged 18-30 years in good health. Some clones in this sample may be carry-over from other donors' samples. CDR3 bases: TGTGCCAGCAGCTTAGACAGGGCTACAGATACGCAGTATTTT. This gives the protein CASSLDRATDTQYF.